This T cell receptor (beta chain) was found in a study of blood T cell repertoires in COVID-19. Study as a whole: T cells, B-cell-depleted T cells, or PBMCs supplied cDNA or gDNA.

TCRdb's table, derived via immunoSEQ multiplex PCR, lists solely in-frame clones and lacks some. The sample has about 140,000 clones, approximately 82% seen once. The CDR3 is made up of 15 amino acids. The V gene lost 4 bases and the J gene lost 7 bases, with 18 bases spanning the gap. The V gene's germline CDR1 is SGHRS and CDR2 YFSETQ. The V call is TRBV5-1, the J call TRBJ2-1; D is unresolved. The specimen was peripheral blood. The source of this sequence is a human donor in a cohort sampled during active COVID-19. The CDR3 DNA sequence: TGCGCCAGCAGCCAAACCGGCTTACCACTAAATGAGCAGTTCTTC. This gives the protein CASSQTGLPLNEQFF.